What follows describes a single TCR beta chain. Its specificity is unknown. With no exceptions, donors were healthy Caucasians. These data are taken from a study of identical twins. Findings of the study overall: Models underestimated out-of-frame TCR alpha sharing in monozygotic twins.

This CDR3 spans 14 amino acids. Trimming cost V 4 bases and J 3 bases, with 11 bases left between them. Germline CDR1 and CDR2: SGHAT and FQNNGV. TCRdb fed the 5' RACE reads into MiXCR, producing one record per CDR3 protein. The data show approximately 500,000 distinct CDR3 sequences, with roughly 15% seen just once and 0.35% to 0.45% held by the top ten. This sample also belongs to another study, concerning yellow fever vaccine responses in identical twins.

Material for sequencing was CD4+ T cells sorted from blood. V gene TRBV11-2 combines with J gene TRBJ2-3; D not resolved. The sequence was collected from a woman between 18 and 30 years old in good health. CDR3 sequence: CASSSPRKTDTQYF. CDR3 sequence (DNA): TGTGCCAGCAGCTCGCCCCGCAAGACAGATACGCAGTATTTT. The full variable domain, with the rest looked up from reference TRBV11-2 and TRBJ2-3, is EAGVAQSPRYKIIEKRQSVAFWCNPISGHATLYWYQQILGQGPKLLIQFQNNGVVDDSQLPKDRFSAERLKGVDSTLKIQPAKLEDSAVYLCASSSPRKTDTQYFGPGTRLTVL.